A single sample is the source of the 19 T cell receptor beta chains below, sequenced in a study of blood T cell repertoires in COVID-19. This table comes from immunoSEQ multiplex PCR, and its TCRdb copy is limited to in-frame clones, with some not included. The sample lists tens of thousands of clones, approximately 91% occurring once. The sequenced sample consisted of peripheral blood. The source of these receptors is a man aged 55 to 69 with active or convalescent COVID-19.

The rearrangement uses TRBV9 and TRBJ2-7; D gene ambiguous. Per the germline V gene, CDR1 is SGDLS and CDR2 is YYNGEE. The length of the CDR3 is 16 residues. V lost 5 bases, J lost 4 bases, and 22 bases lay in between. The CDR3 here is CASSQRGSSTPYEQYF. CDR3 DNA sequence: TGTGCCAGCAGTCAGAGAGGAAGCTCTACACCTTACGAGCAGTACTTC.

The chain recombines TRBV10-3 with TRBJ1-3; a possible D gene is TRBD1 (5 bases). The CDR3 has 16 residues. With 6 bases removed from V and 3 bases from J, the gap between germline ends came to 18 bases. From germline, CDR1 is ENHRY and CDR2 SYGVKD. DNA of the CDR3: TGTGCCATCAGAAGTCAGGGACTCGGATATGGAAACACCATATATTTT. This codes for CAIRSQGLGYGNTIYF.

V usage is TRBV19 and J usage is TRBJ1-6; TRBD1 matches 7 bases. V lost 8 bases and J lost 4; bases outside the gene matches: 11. Germline V gene lookup returns CDR1 LNHDA and CDR2 SQIVND (reference sequence). CDR3 length equals 16 residues. CDR3 in amino acids: CASDNKPGQYNSPLHF. CDR3 nucleotide sequence: TGTGCCAGTGATAATAAACCGGGACAGTATAATTCACCCCTCCACTTT.

The chain combines TRBV3-1 (or the pseudogene TRBV3-2) with TRBJ1-2; TRBD1 is a possible D gene (6 bases). CDR1 is LGHDT, CDR2 YNNKEL, per germline (reference sequence). The V end was cut by 3 bases, the J end by 4 bases, with 15 bases between. This CDR3 comprises 15 residues. CDR3 protein: CASSHQRGTFYGYTF. The CDR3 nucleotides read TGTGCCAGCAGCCACCAAAGGGGGACGTTCTATGGCTACACCTTC.

CDR3 residues: CASRDGTGPNEKLFF. CDR3 DNA: TGTGCCAGCAGGGATGGGACAGGACCTAATGAAAAACTGTTTTTT. The chain joins TRBV5-8 to TRBJ1-4; TRBD1 matches at 8 bases. Germline loops: CDR1 SGHTS, CDR2 YDEGEE. CDR3 length: 15 amino acids. V lost 5 bases and J lost 3; bases outside the gene matches: 6.

This clone was observed a single time. This sequence joins TRBV5-4 and TRBJ2-2, with D perhaps matching TRBD2 (5 bases). The CDR3 runs 17 residues. Germline V gene sequence: CDR1 SGHNT, CDR2 YYREEE (reference sequence). Trimming left V 4 bases short and J 1 base short, with 17 bases between. The CDR3 spells CASSLGIVRGNTGELFF. DNA for the CDR3: TGTGCCAGCAGCCTAGGCATCGTACGGGGGAACACCGGGGAGCTGTTTTTT.

This sequence joins TRBV7-9 and TRBJ2-2; maybe TRBD2 (6 bases). The V gene's germline CDR1 is SEHNR and CDR2 FQNEAQ (reference sequence). The CDR3 extends over 16 amino acids. V gave up 1 base and J gave up 1 base, with 10 bases separating them. CDR3 in DNA: TGTGCCAGCAGCTTAGGCGGAGGGGAGAACACCGGGGAGCTGTTTTTT. Protein sequence: CASSLGGGENTGELFF.

The chain uses TRBV2 and TRBJ1-6, with D maybe TRBD1 (5 bases). CDR1 and CDR2 from the germline V gene are SNHLY and FYNNEI. The CDR3 is made up of 14 amino acids. Trimming removed 3 bases at V and 5 bases at J, with 8 bases between. The CDR3 region has the DNA TGTGCCAGCAGTGATCGACAGCATAATTCACCCCTCCACTTT. It codes for CASSDRQHNSPLHF.

This chain connects TRBV5-6 to TRBJ1-2; D might be TRBD1 (5 bases). From germline, CDR1 is SGHDT and CDR2 YYEEEE. There are 16 residues in the CDR3. The V gene lost 0 bases and the J gene lost 4 bases, with 16 bases spanning the gap. The DNA for the CDR3 is TGTGCCAGCAGCTTGGCGGAAACAGGCGGCGTCTATGGCTACACCTTC. This encodes CASSLAETGGVYGYTF. The full variable domain, with the rest looked up from reference TRBV5-6 and TRBJ1-2, is DAGVTQSPTHLIKTRGQQVTLRCSPKSGHDTVSWYQQALGQGPQFIFQYYEEEERQRGNFPDRFSGHQFPNYSSELNVNALLLGDSALYLCASSLAETGGVYGYTFGSGTRLTVV.

This chain links TRBV5-1 with TRBJ1-2; D possibly corresponds to TRBD1 (6 bases). The germline V and J ends were trimmed by 4 bases and 4 bases, with 14 bases remaining between them. The CDR3 consists of 14 residues. Germline assignment: CDR1 SGHRS and CDR2 YFSETQ. CDR3 in DNA: TGCGCCAGCAGCAAAGAGACAGGCCGCTATGGCTACACCTTC. Amino acid sequence: CASSKETGRYGYTF.

J is TRBJ1-1 and V is TRBV3-1 (or the pseudogene TRBV3-2); D possibly corresponds to TRBD1 (5 bases). The CDR3 runs to 13 residues. Germline CDR1 LGHDT, CDR2 YNNKEL (reference sequence). V lost 4 bases and J lost 10, with 16 bases in between. For the CDR3, the DNA is TGTGCCAGCAGCCTACCCGGCGGGAGGGGAGCTTTCTTT. Encoded protein: CASSLPGGRGAFF.

The chain combines TRBV19 with TRBJ1-1; D is unclear. With 8 bases removed from V and 0 bases from J, the gap between germline ends came to 19 bases. The CDR3 has 16 residues. Per the germline V gene, CDR1 is LNHDA and CDR2 is SQIVND (reference sequence). The CDR3 region has the DNA TGTGCCAGTTCGGGGATCCACGAGATTATGAACACTGAAGCTTTCTTT. Amino acids: CASSGIHEIMNTEAFF.

This clone was found a few times. The chain carries TRBV5-4 and TRBJ1-1, with D unresolved. Germline lookup yields CDR1 SGHNT and CDR2 YYREEE (reference sequence). V was cut by 0 bases and J by 1 base, with 13 bases left in between. CDR3 length equals 16 residues. CDR3 in amino acids: CASSLALGLANTEAFF. As DNA, the CDR3 is TGTGCCAGCAGCTTGGCCCTTGGGTTAGCGAACACTGAAGCTTTCTTT. The full variable domain, with the rest looked up from reference TRBV5-4 and TRBJ1-1, is ETGVTQSPTHLIKTRGQQVTLRCSSQSGHNTVSWYQQALGQGPQFIFQYYREEENGRGNFPPRFSGLQFPNYSSELNVNALELDDSALYLCASSLALGLANTEAFFGQGTRLTVV.

This rearrangement joins TRBV6-1 to TRBJ1-2; 12 bases agree with TRBD1. The CDR3 is 17 amino acids. The junction had 16 bases not matched to a gene; V was cut back by 2 bases and J by 12 bases. The germline V gene has CDR1 MNHNS and CDR2 SASEGT. CDR3 DNA sequence: TGTGCCAGCAGTGAATTGGGACAGGGGGCGCCCTTGGGACGAAACACCTTC. This gives the protein CASSELGQGAPLGRNTF.

The chain has TRBV6-5 and TRBJ1-3, with D unclear. The germline V gene encodes CDR1 MNHEY and CDR2 SVGAGI. V lost 6 bases and J 0 bases, leaving 9 bases between the germline ends. The CDR3 is 14 residues long. CDR3 protein: CASRGYPSGNTIYF. The DNA of the CDR3 is TGTGCCAGCAGGGGCTACCCCTCTGGAAACACCATATATTTT.

This sequence joins TRBV18 and TRBJ2-5, with TRBD1 identical over 7 bases. In germline, CDR1 is KGHSH, CDR2 LQKENI. The CDR3 runs to 14 residues. V gave up 5 bases and J gave up 4 bases; unmatched junction bases: 7. The CDR3 is CASSSTGAGETQYF. The CDR3 bases are TGTGCCAGCTCATCCACAGGGGCGGGAGAGACCCAGTACTTC.

V is TRBV5-6 and J is TRBJ2-5; 10 bases align to TRBD1. This CDR3 region has 16 residues. Germline trimming cut 4 bases from V and 0 bases from J; bases unmatched to any gene: 6. From germline, CDR1 is SGHDT and CDR2 YYEEEE. The CDR3 DNA reads as TGTGCCAGCAGCCAAGACAGGGGGCTTCACCAAGAGACCCAGTACTTC. Its protein product is CASSQDRGLHQETQYF.

This chain joins TRBV11-2 and TRBJ2-1, with a weak D call TRBD2 (6 bases). This CDR3 is 15 amino acids long. Germline V gene data show CDR1 as SGHAT and CDR2 as FQNNGV. V was clipped by 1 base and J by 3 bases, with 10 bases between them. CDR3 nucleotides: TGTGCCAGCAGCTTAGTGGGGGGAGACTACAATGAGCAGTTCTTC. This translates into CASSLVGGDYNEQFF.

This sequence joins TRBV5-4 and TRBJ1-2, with a possible D match to TRBD1 (6 bases). The CDR3 contains 14 residues. V lost 2 bases, J lost 7 bases, and 15 bases lay in between. The germline V gene has CDR1 SGHNT and CDR2 YYREEE (reference sequence). CDR3 region: CASSLSRGRGGYTF. In DNA form, the CDR3 reads TGTGCCAGCAGCTTAAGTAGGGGGAGGGGTGGCTACACCTTC.